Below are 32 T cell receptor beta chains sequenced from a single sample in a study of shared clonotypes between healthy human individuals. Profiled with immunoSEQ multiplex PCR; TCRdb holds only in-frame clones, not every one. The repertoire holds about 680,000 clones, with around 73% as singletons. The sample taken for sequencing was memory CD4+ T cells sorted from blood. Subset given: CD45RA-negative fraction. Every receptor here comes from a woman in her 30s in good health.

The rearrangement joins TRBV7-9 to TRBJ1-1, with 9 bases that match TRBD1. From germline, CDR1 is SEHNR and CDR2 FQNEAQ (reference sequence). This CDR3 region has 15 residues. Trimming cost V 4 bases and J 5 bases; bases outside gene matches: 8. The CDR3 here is CASSSHTGGRTEAFF. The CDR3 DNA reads TGTGCCAGCAGCTCTCATACAGGGGGCCGAACTGAAGCTTTCTTT.

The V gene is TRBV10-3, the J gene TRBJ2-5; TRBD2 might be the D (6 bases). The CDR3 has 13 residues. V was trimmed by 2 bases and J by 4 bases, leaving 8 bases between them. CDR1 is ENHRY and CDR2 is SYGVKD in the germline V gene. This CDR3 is CAISEPRGETQYF. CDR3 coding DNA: TGTGCCATCAGTGAGCCGCGGGGAGAGACCCAGTACTTC.

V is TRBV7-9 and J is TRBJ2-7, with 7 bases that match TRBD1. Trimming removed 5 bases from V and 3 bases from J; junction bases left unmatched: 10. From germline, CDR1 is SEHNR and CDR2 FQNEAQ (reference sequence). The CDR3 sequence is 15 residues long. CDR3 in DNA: TGTGCCAGCAGCCAAGGGGGCCAGATACTCTACGAGCAGTACTTC. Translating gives CASSQGGQILYEQYF.

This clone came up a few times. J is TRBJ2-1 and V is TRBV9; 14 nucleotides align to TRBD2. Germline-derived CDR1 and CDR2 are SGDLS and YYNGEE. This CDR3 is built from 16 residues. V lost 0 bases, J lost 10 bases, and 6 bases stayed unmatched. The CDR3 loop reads CASSVGATSGREEQFF. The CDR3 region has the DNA TGTGCCAGCAGCGTAGGAGCGACTAGCGGGAGGGAGGAGCAGTTCTTC.

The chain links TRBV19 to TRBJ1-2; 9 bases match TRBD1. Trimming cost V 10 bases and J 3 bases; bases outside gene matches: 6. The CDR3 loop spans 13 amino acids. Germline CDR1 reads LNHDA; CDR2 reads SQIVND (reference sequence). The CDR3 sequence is CATRDREYYGYTF. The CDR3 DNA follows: TGTGCCACCCGGGACAGGGAATACTATGGCTACACCTTC.

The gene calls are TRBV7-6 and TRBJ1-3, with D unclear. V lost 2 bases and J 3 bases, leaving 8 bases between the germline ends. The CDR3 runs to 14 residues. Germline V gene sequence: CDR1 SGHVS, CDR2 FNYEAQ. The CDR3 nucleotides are TGTGCCAGCAGCTTATTAGGGATTGGAAACACCATATATTTT. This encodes CASSLLGIGNTIYF.

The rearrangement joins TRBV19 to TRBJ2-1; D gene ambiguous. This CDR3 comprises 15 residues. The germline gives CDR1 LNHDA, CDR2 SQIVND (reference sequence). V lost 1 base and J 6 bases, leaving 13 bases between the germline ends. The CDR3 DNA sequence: TGTGCCAGTAGTATAGTCACTATCGCCATCAATGAGCAGTTCTTC. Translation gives CASSIVTIAINEQFF.

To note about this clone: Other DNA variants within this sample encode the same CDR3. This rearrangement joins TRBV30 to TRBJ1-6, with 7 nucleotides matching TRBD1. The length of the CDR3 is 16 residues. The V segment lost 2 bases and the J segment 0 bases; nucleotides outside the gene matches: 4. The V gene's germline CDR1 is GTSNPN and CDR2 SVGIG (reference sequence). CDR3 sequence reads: CAWSPQGVSYNSPLHF. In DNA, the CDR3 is TGTGCCTGGAGTCCTCAGGGGGTCTCCTATAATTCACCCCTCCACTTT.

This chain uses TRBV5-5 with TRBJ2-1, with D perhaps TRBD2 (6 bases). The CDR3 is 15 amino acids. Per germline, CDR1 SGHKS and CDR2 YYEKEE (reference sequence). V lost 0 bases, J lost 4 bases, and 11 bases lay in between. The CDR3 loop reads CASSLVLAVYNEQFF. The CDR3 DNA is TGTGCCAGCAGCTTGGTATTAGCGGTATACAATGAGCAGTTCTTC.

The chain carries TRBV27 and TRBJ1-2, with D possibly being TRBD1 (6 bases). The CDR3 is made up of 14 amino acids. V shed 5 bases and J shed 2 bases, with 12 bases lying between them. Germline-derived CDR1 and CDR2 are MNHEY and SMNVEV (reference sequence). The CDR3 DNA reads TGTGCCAGCAGTCCCTACCAGGGGAACTATGGCTACACCTTC. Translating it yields CASSPYQGNYGYTF.

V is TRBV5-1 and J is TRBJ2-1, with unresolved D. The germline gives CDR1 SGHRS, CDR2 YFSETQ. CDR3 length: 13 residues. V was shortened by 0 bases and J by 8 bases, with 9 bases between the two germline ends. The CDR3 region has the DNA TGCGCCAGCAGCTTGGCCCACCTTCATGAGCAGTTCTTC. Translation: CASSLAHLHEQFF.

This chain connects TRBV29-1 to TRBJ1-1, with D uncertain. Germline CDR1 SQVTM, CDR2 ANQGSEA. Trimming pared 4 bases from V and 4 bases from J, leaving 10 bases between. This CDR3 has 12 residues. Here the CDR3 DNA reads TGCAGCGTTGTCTCGGCGGGCACTGAAGCTTTCTTT. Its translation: CSVVSAGTEAFF.

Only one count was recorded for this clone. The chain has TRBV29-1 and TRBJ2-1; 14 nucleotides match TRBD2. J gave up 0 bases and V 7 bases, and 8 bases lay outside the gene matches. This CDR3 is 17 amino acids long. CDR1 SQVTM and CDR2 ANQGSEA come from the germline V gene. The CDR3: CSETRLAGGSSYNEQFF. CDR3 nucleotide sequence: TGCAGCGAAACCCGACTAGCGGGAGGGAGCTCCTACAATGAGCAGTTCTTC.

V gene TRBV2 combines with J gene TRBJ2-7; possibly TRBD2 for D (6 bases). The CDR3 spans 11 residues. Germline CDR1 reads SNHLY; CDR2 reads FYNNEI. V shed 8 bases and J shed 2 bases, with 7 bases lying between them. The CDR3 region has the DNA TGTGCCAGCGGACTAACCTACGAGCAGTACTTC. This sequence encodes CASGLTYEQYF.

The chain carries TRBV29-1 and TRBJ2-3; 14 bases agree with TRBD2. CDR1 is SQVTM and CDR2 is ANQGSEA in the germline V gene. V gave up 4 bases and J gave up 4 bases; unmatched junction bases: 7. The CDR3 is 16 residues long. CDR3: CSVGGTSGRVADTQYF. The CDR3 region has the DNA TGCAGCGTTGGGGGGACTAGCGGGAGAGTGGCAGATACGCAGTATTTT.

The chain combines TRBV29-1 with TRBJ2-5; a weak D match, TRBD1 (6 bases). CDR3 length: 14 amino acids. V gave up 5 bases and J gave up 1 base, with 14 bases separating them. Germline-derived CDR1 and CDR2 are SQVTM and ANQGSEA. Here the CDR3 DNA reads TGCAGCGTTAGCTTACAGGGTACCCAAGAGACCCAGTACTTC. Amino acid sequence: CSVSLQGTQETQYF.

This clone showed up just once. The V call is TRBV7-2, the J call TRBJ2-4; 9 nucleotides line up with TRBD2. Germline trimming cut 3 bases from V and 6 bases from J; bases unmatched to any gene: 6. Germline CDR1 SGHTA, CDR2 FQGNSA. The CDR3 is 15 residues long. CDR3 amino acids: CASSFGREGLNIQYF. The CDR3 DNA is TGTGCCAGCAGCTTTGGGCGGGAGGGCTTAAACATTCAGTACTTC.

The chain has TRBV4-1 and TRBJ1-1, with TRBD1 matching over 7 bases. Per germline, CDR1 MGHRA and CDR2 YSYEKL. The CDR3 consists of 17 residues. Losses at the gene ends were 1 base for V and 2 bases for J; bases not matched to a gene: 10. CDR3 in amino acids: CASSQAPSGQRNTEAFF. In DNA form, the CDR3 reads TGCGCCAGCAGCCAAGCTCCATCGGGACAGAGAAACACTGAAGCTTTCTTT.

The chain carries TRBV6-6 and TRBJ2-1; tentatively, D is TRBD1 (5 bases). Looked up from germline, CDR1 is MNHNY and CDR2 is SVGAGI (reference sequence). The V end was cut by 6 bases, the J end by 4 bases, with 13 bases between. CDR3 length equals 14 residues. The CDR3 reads CASSKSDTYNEQFF. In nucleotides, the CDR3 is TGTGCCAGCAGCAAGTCGGACACATACAATGAGCAGTTCTTC.

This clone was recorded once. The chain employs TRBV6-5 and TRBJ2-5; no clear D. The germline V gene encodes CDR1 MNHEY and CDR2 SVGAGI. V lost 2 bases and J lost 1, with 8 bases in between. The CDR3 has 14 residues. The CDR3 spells CASSYAVSQETQYF. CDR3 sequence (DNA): TGTGCCAGCAGTTACGCCGTCAGCCAAGAGACCCAGTACTTC.

The CDR3, as DNA: TGTGCCAGCAGCCGTGGGACGGACAGGACAAATGAAAAACTGTTTTTT. Translation gives CASSRGTDRTNEKLFF. J is TRBJ1-4 and V is TRBV5-8; 7 bases line up with TRBD1. The CDR3 contains 16 residues. Germline CDR1 SGHTS, CDR2 YDEGEE. After removal of 4 bases from V and 5 bases from J, the junction contained 11 bases not matched to a gene.

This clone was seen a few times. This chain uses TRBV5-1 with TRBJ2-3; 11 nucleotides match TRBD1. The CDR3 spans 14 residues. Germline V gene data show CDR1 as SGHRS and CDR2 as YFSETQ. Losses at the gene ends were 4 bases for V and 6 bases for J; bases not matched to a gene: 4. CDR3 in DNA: TGCGCCAGCAGCGGACAGGGGGCAATGGATACGCAGTATTTT. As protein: CASSGQGAMDTQYF.

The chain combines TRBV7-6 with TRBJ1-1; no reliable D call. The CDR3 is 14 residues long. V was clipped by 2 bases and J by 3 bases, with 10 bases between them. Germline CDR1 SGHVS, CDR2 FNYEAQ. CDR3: CASSLTGSDTEAFF. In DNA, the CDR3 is TGTGCCAGCAGCTTAACGGGTAGCGACACTGAAGCTTTCTTT.

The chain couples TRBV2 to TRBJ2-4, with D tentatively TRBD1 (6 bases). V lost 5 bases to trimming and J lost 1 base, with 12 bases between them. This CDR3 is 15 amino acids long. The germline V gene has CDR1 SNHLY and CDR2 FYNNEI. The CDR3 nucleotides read TGTGCCAGCAGTATGAAGGGGGATGCCAAAAACATTCAGTACTTC. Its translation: CASSMKGDAKNIQYF.

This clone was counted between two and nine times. CDR3 in amino acids: CASSLVSTSGIFNEQFF. The CDR3 DNA reads TGTGCCAGCAGCTTAGTGTCGACTAGCGGCATTTTTAATGAGCAGTTCTTC. This chain joins TRBV7-2 and TRBJ2-1, with 9 positions matching TRBD2. Looked up from germline, CDR1 is SGHTA and CDR2 is FQGNSA. The CDR3 is made up of 17 amino acids. Losses at the gene ends were 1 base for V and 7 bases for J; bases not matched to a gene: 11.

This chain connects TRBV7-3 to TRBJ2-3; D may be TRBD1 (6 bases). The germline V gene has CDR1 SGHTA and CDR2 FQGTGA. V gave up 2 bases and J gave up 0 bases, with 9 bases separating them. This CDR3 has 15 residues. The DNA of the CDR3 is TGTGCCAGCAGCTTACAGGGGATTAGCACAGATACGCAGTATTTT. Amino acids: CASSLQGISTDTQYF. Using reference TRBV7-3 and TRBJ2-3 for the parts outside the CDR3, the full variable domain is GAGVSQTPSNKVTEKGKYVELRCDPISGHTALYWYRQSLGQGPEFLIYFQGTGAADDSGLPNDRFFAVRPEGSVSTLKIQRTERGDSAVYLCASSLQGISTDTQYFGPGTRLTVL.

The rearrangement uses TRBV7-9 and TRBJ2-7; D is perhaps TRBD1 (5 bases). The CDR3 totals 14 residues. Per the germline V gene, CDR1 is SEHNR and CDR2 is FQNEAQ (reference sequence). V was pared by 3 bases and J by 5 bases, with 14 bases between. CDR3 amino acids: CASSLGPGSDEQYF. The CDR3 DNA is TGTGCCAGCAGCTTGGGGCCAGGGTCGGACGAGCAGTACTTC.

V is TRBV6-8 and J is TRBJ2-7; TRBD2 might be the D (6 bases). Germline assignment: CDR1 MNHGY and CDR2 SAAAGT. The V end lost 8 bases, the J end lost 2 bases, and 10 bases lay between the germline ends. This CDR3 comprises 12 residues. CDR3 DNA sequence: TGTGCCAGCCGGGGGTCGCCCTACGAGCAGTACTTC. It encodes CASRGSPYEQYF.

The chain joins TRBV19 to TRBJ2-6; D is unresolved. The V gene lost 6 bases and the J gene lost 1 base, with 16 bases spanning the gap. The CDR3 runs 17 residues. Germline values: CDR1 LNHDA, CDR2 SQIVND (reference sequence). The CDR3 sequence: CASRRHGSPSGANVLTF. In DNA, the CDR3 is TGTGCCAGTAGACGTCACGGATCCCCTTCTGGGGCCAACGTCCTGACTTTC.

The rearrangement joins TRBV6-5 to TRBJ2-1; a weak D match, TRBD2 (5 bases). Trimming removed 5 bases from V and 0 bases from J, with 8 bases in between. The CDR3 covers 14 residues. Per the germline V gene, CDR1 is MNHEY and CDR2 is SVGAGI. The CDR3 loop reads CASSPGISYNEQFF. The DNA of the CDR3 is TGTGCCAGCAGTCCCGGGATCTCCTACAATGAGCAGTTCTTC.

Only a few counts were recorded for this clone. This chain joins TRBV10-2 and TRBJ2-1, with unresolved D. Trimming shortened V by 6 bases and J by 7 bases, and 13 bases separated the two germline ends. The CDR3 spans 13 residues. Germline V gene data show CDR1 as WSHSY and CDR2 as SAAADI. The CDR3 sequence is CASSPERANEQFF. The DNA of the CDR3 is TGCGCCAGCAGCCCGGAACGGGCAAATGAGCAGTTCTTC.

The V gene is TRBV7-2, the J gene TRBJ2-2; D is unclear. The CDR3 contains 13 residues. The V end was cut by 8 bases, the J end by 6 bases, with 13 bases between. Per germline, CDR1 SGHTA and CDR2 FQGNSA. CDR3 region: CASPYDFAGELFF. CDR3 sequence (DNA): TGTGCCAGCCCCTACGATTTCGCCGGGGAGCTGTTTTTT.